This is a list of T cell receptor beta chains from one sample in a study of breast tumors, draining lymph nodes, adjacent tissues. TCRdb re-derived calls from the multiplex PCR reads in MiXCR, one entry per CDR3 protein. Of about 110,000 distinct CDR3 sequences listed, more than 30% are singletons. The source material was axillary lymph node tissue. The receptors shown here come from a female donor with breast cancer. Some clones in this sample may be carry-over from other donors' samples. The CDR3 runs from the conserved cysteine through the conserved F or W. A D gene is named only where the DNA matches it firmly. Clone size is stated in some rows and not others, as once, few, many or a class when expanded.

cdr3_length,clone_size,v_call,d_call,j_call,cdr3_aa,cdr3_nt
15,-,TRBV14,-,TRBJ1-2,CACNQNSIRGLGYTF,TGTGCCTGCAACCAAAATAGTATCAGGGGACTCGGCTACACCTTC
14,few,TRBV11-1,-,TRBJ1-1,CASSLAGGTTEAFF,TGTGCCAGCAGCTTAGCTGGGGGGACCACTGAAGCTTTCTTT
12,many,TRBV2,-,TRBJ2-5,CASSRTDKTQYF,TGTGCCAGCAGTCGGACAGACAAGACCCAGTACTTC
14,few,TRBV18,-,TRBJ1-1,CASSPPSKNTEAFF,TGTGCCAGCTCACCACCGTCCAAGAACACTGAAGCTTTCTTT
13,many,TRBV7-3,TRBD2,TRBJ2-7,CASSLSPGGEQYF,TGTGCCAGCAGCTTAAGTCCGGGAGGGGAGCAGTACTTC
21,-,TRBV24-1,-,TRBJ1-2,CATSDLHVLGRGAGPNYRYTF,TGTGCCACCAGTGATTTGCATGTTCTCGGTAGGGGGGCGGGGCCTAACTATCGCTACACCTTC
15,many,TRBV7-2,-,TRBJ2-1,CASSTGQRWYNEQFF,TGTGCCAGCAGCACAGGACAGAGGTGGTACAATGAGCAGTTCTTC
12,many,TRBV2,-,TRBJ2-5,CASSTEGETQYF,TGTGCCAGCAGTACAGAGGGGGAGACCCAGTACTTC
13,-,TRBV7-2,TRBD1,TRBJ1-1,CASSLEGGQPAFF,TGTGCCAGCAGCTTAGAGGGGGGACAGCCTGCTTTCTTT
15,many,TRBV29-1,TRBD1,TRBJ2-3,CSTQSPGQSTDTQYF,TGCAGCACTCAATCTCCGGGACAGAGCACAGATACGCAGTATTTT
13,many,TRBV28,-,TRBJ1-2,CASSTGYGYGYTF,TGTGCCAGCAGCACAGGGTACGGCTATGGCTACACCTTC
14,many,TRBV27,-,TRBJ2-7,CASSLYRKNYEQYF,TGTGCCAGCAGTTTATACAGGAAGAACTACGAGCAGTACTTC
15,-,TRBV12-3/TRBV12-4,-,TRBJ1-6,CASSFGGNHNSPLHF,TGTGCCAGCAGTTTCGGGGGAAACCATAATTCACCCCTCCATTTT
14,-,TRBV5-8,TRBD2,TRBJ2-1,CASSYSGGAGEQFF,TGTGCCAGCAGCTATAGCGGGGGGGCCGGAGAGCAGTTCTTC
14,many,TRBV20-1,TRBD2,TRBJ2-2,CSARGLASPGELFF,TGCAGTGCCCGAGGACTAGCTAGCCCCGGGGAGCTGTTTTTT
17,few,TRBV11-2,TRBD2,TRBJ2-5,CASSPLGTTGIFETQYF,TGTGCCAGCAGCCCCCTCGGGACTACCGGGATCTTTGAGACCCAGTACTTC
13,many,TRBV5-1,-,TRBJ1-2,CASISGRIYGYTF,TGCGCCAGCATCTCTGGCCGGATTTATGGCTACACCTTC
17,few,TRBV6-5,-,TRBJ1-1,CASSYRAGESVNTEAFF,TGTGCCAGCAGTTACAGGGCAGGGGAATCGGTGAACACTGAAGCTTTCTTT
16,once,TRBV10-2,-,TRBJ2-3,CASSESRGRSTDTQYF,TGCGCCAGCAGTGAGTCCCGGGGCCGGAGCACAGATACGCAGTATTTT
14,many,TRBV5-1,TRBD2,TRBJ2-7,CASSLVLAGDEQYF,TGCGCCAGCAGCTTGGTCCTAGCGGGAGACGAGCAGTACTTC
15,many,TRBV7-9,-,TRBJ2-5,CASSQPIGVWETQYF,TGTGCCAGCAGCCAACCGATCGGGGTCTGGGAGACCCAGTACTTC
13,many,TRBV7-9,-,TRBJ2-1,CASSSGGGNEQFF,TGTGCCAGCAGCTCTGGAGGGGGCAATGAGCAGTTCTTC
14,many,TRBV18,TRBD1,TRBJ1-2,CASSPPTGRNGYTF,TGTGCCAGCTCACCGCCGACAGGGAGGAATGGCTACACCTTC
11,-,TRBV2,-,TRBJ2-7,CASSRSHEQYF,TGTGCCAGCAGTCGCTCCCACGAGCAGTACTTC
12,many,TRBV2,-,TRBJ1-1,CATQGRYTEAFF,TGTGCCACCCAGGGGAGGTACACTGAAGCTTTCTTT
15,many,TRBV7-9,-,TRBJ2-6,CASSSYLSGANVLTF,TGTGCCAGCAGCTCTTACCTCTCTGGGGCCAACGTCCTGACTTTC
16,many,TRBV5-6,TRBD2,TRBJ2-7,CASSPPPGLAVYEQYF,TGTGCCAGCAGCCCCCCCCCGGGACTAGCGGTCTACGAGCAGTACTTC
14,many,TRBV5-1,-,TRBJ2-1,CASTREYSYNEQFF,TGCGCCAGTACCCGGGAGTACTCCTACAATGAGCAGTTCTTC
13,-,TRBV5-6,-,TRBJ1-2,CASSSSGSSGYTF,TGTGCCAGCAGCTCGTCAGGGTCCAGCGGCTACACCTTC
14,many,TRBV24-1,-,TRBJ2-1,CATSASGYGHEQFF,TGTGCCACCAGTGCATCCGGCTACGGCCATGAGCAGTTCTTC
13,-,TRBV20-1,-,TRBJ2-1,CSARGTAHNEQFF,TGCAGTGCCCGCGGGACAGCCCACAATGAGCAGTTCTTC
15,many,TRBV7-9,TRBD1,TRBJ1-2,CASSLGQGALYGYTF,TGTGCCAGCAGCTTAGGACAGGGGGCACTCTATGGCTACACCTTC
16,-,TRBV7-9,TRBD1,TRBJ2-5,CASSPRTGGKKGAQYF,TGTGCCAGCAGCCCCAGGACAGGGGGGAAGAAAGGGGCCCAGTACTTC
15,many,TRBV19,-,TRBJ1-2,CASSIVKDGLYGYTF,TGTGCCAGTAGTATAGTGAAGGACGGACTCTATGGCTACACCTTC
14,many,TRBV14,TRBD1,TRBJ1-2,CASSQDTGGYGYTF,TGTGCCAGCAGCCAAGATACAGGGGGCTATGGCTACACCTTC
13,few,TRBV11-1,-,TRBJ2-2,CASSLVGSGELVF,TGTGCCAGCAGCTTAGTGGGTTCCGGGGAGCTGGTTTTT
16,-,TRBV14,-,TRBJ2-1,CASSQDCVRAYNEQFF,TGTGCCAGCAGCCAAGATTGTGTACGGGCCTACAATGAGCAGTTCTTC
14,many,TRBV6-1,TRBD1,TRBJ2-5,CASSRDRGGETQYF,TGTGCCAGCAGTCGGGACAGGGGCGGGGAGACCCAGTACTTC
14,many,TRBV9,-,TRBJ2-1,CASSQFTGPFEQFF,TGTGCCAGCAGCCAATTCACCGGGCCCTTTGAGCAGTTCTTC
12,many,TRBV28,TRBD1,TRBJ1-2,CASSWTGGGYTF,TGTGCCAGCAGTTGGACAGGCGGAGGCTACACCTTC
16,many,TRBV6-6,TRBD2,TRBJ2-7,CASSHRSGRARHEQYF,TGTGCCAGCAGTCACCGGAGCGGGAGGGCCCGCCACGAGCAGTACTTC
15,many,TRBV19,-,TRBJ1-5,CASSIRVRGDQPQHF,TGTGCCAGTAGTATACGAGTAAGGGGGGATCAGCCCCAGCATTTT
17,many,TRBV6-5,TRBD1,TRBJ1-5,CASRPGTGPFGDQPQHF,TGTGCCAGCAGACCCGGGACAGGGCCGTTTGGAGATCAGCCCCAGCATTTT
14,-,TRBV7-6,TRBD2,TRBJ2-7,CASSNRLAGYEQYF,TGTGCCAGCAGCAACCGACTAGCGGGCTACGAGCAGTACTTC
18,many,TRBV4-1,TRBD2,TRBJ2-2,CASSQAPWREGWTGELFF,TGCGCCAGCAGCCAAGCACCCTGGCGGGAGGGCTGGACCGGGGAGCTGTTTTTT
15,many,TRBV6-7,TRBD2,TRBJ2-1,CASSYEERGANEQFF,TGTGCCAGCAGTTACGAGGAGCGGGGGGCCAATGAGCAGTTCTTC
15,many,TRBV7-9,-,TRBJ2-1,CASSLIGESYNEQFF,TGTGCCAGCAGCTTGATCGGGGAGTCCTACAATGAGCAGTTCTTC
12,-,TRBV7-2,-,TRBJ2-3,CASSFGTDTQYF,TGTGCCAGCAGCTTCGGTACAGATACGCAGTATTTT
19,-,TRBV9,TRBD2,TRBJ2-1,CASSRIRTSGSGTSREQFF,TGTGCCAGCAGCAGAATAAGGACTAGCGGGAGTGGAACGTCACGTGAGCAGTTCTTC
14,many,TRBV5-4,TRBD1,TRBJ1-4,CASSLKGAREKLFF,TGTGCCAGCAGCTTGAAGGGGGCGCGGGAAAAACTGTTTTTT
13,many,TRBV19,-,TRBJ2-4,CASSGTAKNIQYF,TGTGCCAGTAGCGGGACAGCCAAAAACATTCAGTACTTC
15,once,TRBV20-1,-,TRBJ1-5,CSARPPGVSNQPQHF,TGCAGTGCAAGGCCTCCGGGAGTTAGCAATCAGCCCCAGCATTTT
15,many,TRBV5-1,TRBD2,TRBJ2-1,CASSVSGSGYNEQFF,TGCGCCAGCAGCGTTAGCGGGAGTGGGTACAATGAGCAGTTCTTC
18,-,TRBV20-1,TRBD2,TRBJ2-1,CSAPAPGLAGESYNEQFF,TGCAGTGCTCCCGCGCCGGGACTAGCGGGAGAGTCGTACAATGAGCAGTTCTTC
15,-,TRBV7-3,TRBD2,TRBJ2-2,CASSFGTSGTGELFF,TGTGCCAGCAGCTTCGGAACTAGCGGCACCGGGGAGCTGTTTTTT
16,many,TRBV19,TRBD2,TRBJ2-1,CASSIFSGGADPEQFF,TGTGCCAGTAGTATATTCTCCGGGGGGGCCGACCCTGAGCAGTTCTTC